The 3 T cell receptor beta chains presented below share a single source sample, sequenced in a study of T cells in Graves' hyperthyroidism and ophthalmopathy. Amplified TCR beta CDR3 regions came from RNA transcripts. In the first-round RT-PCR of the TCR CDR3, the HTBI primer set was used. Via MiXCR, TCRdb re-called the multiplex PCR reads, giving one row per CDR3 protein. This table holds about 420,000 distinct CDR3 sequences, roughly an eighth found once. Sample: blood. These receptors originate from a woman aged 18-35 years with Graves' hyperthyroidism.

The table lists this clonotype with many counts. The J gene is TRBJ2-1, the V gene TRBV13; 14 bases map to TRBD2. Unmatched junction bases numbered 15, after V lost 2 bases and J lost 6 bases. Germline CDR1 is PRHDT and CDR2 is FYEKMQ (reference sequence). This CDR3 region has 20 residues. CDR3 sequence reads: CASSLSRLRTSGRSGNEQFF. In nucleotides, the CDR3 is TGTGCCAGCAGCTTATCCCGCCTGCGGACTAGCGGGAGGTCGGGCAATGAGCAGTTCTTC. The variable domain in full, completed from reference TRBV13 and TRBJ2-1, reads AAGVIQSPRHLIKEKRETATLKCYPIPRHDTVYWYQQGPGQDPQFLISFYEKMQSDKGSIPDRFSAQQFSDYHSELNMSSLELGDSALYFCASSLSRLRTSGRSGNEQFFGPGTRLTVL.

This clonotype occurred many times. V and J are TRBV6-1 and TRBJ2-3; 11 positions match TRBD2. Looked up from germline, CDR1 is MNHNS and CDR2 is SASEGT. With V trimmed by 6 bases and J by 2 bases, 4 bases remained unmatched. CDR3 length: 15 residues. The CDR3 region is CASSWTSGHTDTQYF. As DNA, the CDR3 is TGTGCCAGCAGCTGGACTAGCGGGCACACAGATACGCAGTATTTT.

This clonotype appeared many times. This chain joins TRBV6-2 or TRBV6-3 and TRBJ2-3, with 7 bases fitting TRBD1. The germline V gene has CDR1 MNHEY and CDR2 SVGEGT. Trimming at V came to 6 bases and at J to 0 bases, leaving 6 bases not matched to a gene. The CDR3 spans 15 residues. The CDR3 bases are TGTGCCAGCAGCCGCGGACAGGTTAGCACAGATACGCAGTATTTT. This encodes CASSRGQVSTDTQYF.